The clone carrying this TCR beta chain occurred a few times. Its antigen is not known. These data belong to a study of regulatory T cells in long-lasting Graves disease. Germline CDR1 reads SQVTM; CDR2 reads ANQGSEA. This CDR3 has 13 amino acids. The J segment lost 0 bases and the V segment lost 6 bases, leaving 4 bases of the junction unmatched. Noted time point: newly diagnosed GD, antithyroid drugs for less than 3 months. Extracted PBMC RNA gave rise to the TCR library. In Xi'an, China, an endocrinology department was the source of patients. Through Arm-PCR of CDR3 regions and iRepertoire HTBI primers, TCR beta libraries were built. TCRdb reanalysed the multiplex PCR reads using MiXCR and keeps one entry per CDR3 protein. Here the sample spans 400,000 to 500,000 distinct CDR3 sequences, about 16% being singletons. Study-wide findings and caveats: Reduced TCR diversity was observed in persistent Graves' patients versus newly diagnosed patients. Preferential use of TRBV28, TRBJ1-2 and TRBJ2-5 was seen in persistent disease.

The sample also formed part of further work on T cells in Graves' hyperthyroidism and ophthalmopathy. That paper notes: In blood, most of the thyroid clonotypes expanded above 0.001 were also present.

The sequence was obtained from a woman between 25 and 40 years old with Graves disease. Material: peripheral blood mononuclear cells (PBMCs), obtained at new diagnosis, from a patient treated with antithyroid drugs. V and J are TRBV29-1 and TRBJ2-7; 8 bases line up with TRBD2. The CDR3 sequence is CSVKRGISYEQYF. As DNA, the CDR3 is TGCAGCGTCAAGCGGGGGATCTCCTACGAGCAGTACTTC.